This T cell receptor (beta chain) was sequenced in a study of cytomegalovirus exposure and HLA in healthy donors. Study findings and constraints: 150 or so TCR beta chains were listed as cytomegalovirus-associated. Within the data, a cluster of highly shared sequence variants was likely a sequencing artifact.

About this clone itself: The target antigen is unknown.

Researchers ran the PCR with 60 Vbeta and 13 Jbeta primers. Sequencing used immunoSEQ multiplex PCR; TCRdb keeps in-frame clones, though not all of them. The sample includes approximately 170,000 clones, more than 60% seen only once; the top ten take 7%. The CDR3 loop spans 13 amino acids. V dropped 5 bases and J dropped 6 bases, with 13 bases sitting between them. Germline V gene sequence: CDR1 SEHNR, CDR2 FQNEAQ (reference sequence). The receptor was isolated from a woman aged 40 to 50 in good health and CMV-seropositive. The J gene is TRBJ1-2, the V gene TRBV7-9, with D possibly matching TRBD1 (6 bases). The sequenced sample consisted of PBMCs. DNA of the CDR3: TGTGCCAGCAGCGAGTGGGCAGGGGATGGCTACACCTTC. It yields the protein CASSEWAGDGYTF. Full variable domain (rest looked up from reference TRBV7-9 and TRBJ1-2): DTGVSQNPRHKITKRGQNVTFRCDPISEHNRLYWYRQTLGQGPEFLTYFQNEAQLEKSRLLSDRFSAERPKGSFSTLEIQRTEQGDSAMYLCASSEWAGDGYTFGSGTRLTVV.